The 21 T cell receptor beta chains given below trace back to one sample, sequenced in a study of early T cells in non-severe SARS-CoV-2 infection. A single record per CDR3 protein comes from TCRdb applying MiXCR to the 5' RACE reads. The table has around 99,000 distinct CDR3 sequences, 15% to 20% seen once; the top ten hold about 5%. Sequenced here: whole blood, sampled at baseline. The receptor set was obtained from an adult who was a healthcare worker with PCR-confirmed SARS-CoV-2 infection or an uninfected control (not recorded which).

This clonotype was counted ten times or more. V gene TRBV6-4 combines with J gene TRBJ2-1, with D possibly matching TRBD2 (6 bases). Germline V gene data show CDR1 as MRHNA and CDR2 as SNTAGT. V lost 2 bases to trimming and J lost 8 bases, with 13 bases between them. The CDR3 runs 14 residues. The CDR3 is CASSDGGDADEQFF. CDR3 sequence (DNA): TGTGCCAGCAGTGACGGCGGGGATGCGGATGAGCAGTTCTTC.

The chain recombines TRBV10-1 with TRBJ1-1; no clear D gene. V dropped 4 bases and J dropped 1 base, with 7 bases sitting between them. CDR1 and CDR2 from the germline V gene are WNHNN and SYGVQD (reference sequence). The CDR3 loop spans 13 amino acids. The CDR3, as DNA: TGCGCCAGCAGTGGCCCCAGGAACACTGAAGCTTTCTTT. Protein: CASSGPRNTEAFF.

This clonotype appeared a few times. J is TRBJ1-1 and V is TRBV9; 10 nucleotides align to TRBD1. The V gene's germline CDR1 is SGDLS and CDR2 YYNGEE. The V gene end was trimmed by 4 bases and the J gene end by 2 bases; junction bases not matched to a gene: 5. The CDR3 extends over 15 amino acids. The DNA for the CDR3 is TGTGCCAGCAGCCCGCGGACAGGGGGTAACACTGAAGCTTTCTTT. Translated, it gives CASSPRTGGNTEAFF.

A few counts support this clonotype. The chain employs TRBV4-3 and TRBJ2-3; TRBD2 agrees at 14 bases. This CDR3 spans 16 amino acids. Germline CDR1 and CDR2: LGHNA and YSLEER. V lost 3 bases, J lost 4 bases, and 3 bases stayed unmatched. CDR3 amino acids: CASSQGLAGVSDTQYF. CDR3 bases: TGCGCCAGCAGCCAGGGACTAGCGGGAGTGTCAGATACGCAGTATTTT.

This clonotype has a handful of counts. The chain joins TRBV27 to TRBJ2-7; 8 nucleotides align to TRBD2. The J segment lost 1 base and the V segment lost 5 bases, leaving 7 bases of the junction unmatched. This CDR3 contains 15 residues. Germline assignment: CDR1 MNHEY and CDR2 SMNVEV (reference sequence). CDR3 in DNA: TGTGCCAGCAGTAAAGGGACTAGTTTGTCCTACGAGCAGTACTTC. Protein product: CASSKGTSLSYEQYF.

V usage is TRBV5-1 and J usage is TRBJ1-2, with a possible D match to TRBD1 (6 bases). CDR1 SGHRS and CDR2 YFSETQ come from the germline V gene. The CDR3 is 14 residues long. V was pared by 2 bases and J by 6 bases, with 14 bases between. CDR3 DNA sequence: TGCGCCAGCAGCTTCCTACGGACAGCCGATGGCTACACCTTC. Residues: CASSFLRTADGYTF.

This clonotype was recorded many times. V is TRBV19 and J is TRBJ1-5; D gene ambiguous. The ends were cut back, 3 bases at V and 3 bases at J, with 9 bases in the middle. CDR1 and CDR2 (germline): LNHDA, SQIVND (reference sequence). The length of the CDR3 is 14 residues. The CDR3 region has the DNA TGTGCCAGTAGTATTGGACGGATCAATCAGCCCCAGCATTTT. Its translation is CASSIGRINQPQHF.

The rearrangement links TRBV27 to TRBJ1-5, with D hard to call. CDR1 is MNHEY, CDR2 SMNVEV, per germline (reference sequence). The CDR3 runs 14 residues. V lost 5 bases, J lost 7 bases, and 15 bases lay in between. This chain's CDR3 is CASSGSISTQPQHF. The DNA for the CDR3 is TGTGCCAGCAGTGGGTCAATCTCAACGCAGCCCCAGCATTTT.

The sample holds a few counts of this clonotype. This rearrangement joins TRBV29-1 to TRBJ2-2; D is unclear. Trimming took off 4 bases at V and 4 bases at J, with 10 bases between the two ends. The CDR3 length is 13 residues. CDR1 SQVTM and CDR2 ANQGSEA come from the germline V gene. CDR3 protein: CSVALQFTGELFF. CDR3 nucleotides: TGCAGCGTTGCTCTTCAATTCACCGGGGAGCTGTTTTTT.

J is TRBJ2-7 and V is TRBV7-2; 10 nucleotides line up with TRBD2. This CDR3 spans 20 amino acids. CDR1 is SGHTA and CDR2 is FQGNSA in the germline V gene. Trimming removed 5 bases from V and 5 bases from J; junction bases left unmatched: 24. The DNA of the CDR3 is TGTGCCAGCAGCCCACAGGGGGGGCTAGCGGGGGTCCCAGGGATGGACGAGCAGTACTTC. It encodes CASSPQGGLAGVPGMDEQYF.

The chain carries TRBV7-9 and TRBJ2-1; no firm D call. CDR3 size: 12 residues. The V end lost 3 bases, the J end lost 5 bases, and 5 bases lay between the germline ends. Germline assignment: CDR1 SEHNR and CDR2 FQNEAQ (reference sequence). CDR3 protein: CASSFSHNEQFF. CDR3 sequence (DNA): TGTGCCAGCAGCTTTTCTCACAATGAGCAGTTCTTC.

This clonotype occurred many times. The chain has TRBV19 and TRBJ1-4, with D maybe TRBD1 (5 bases). Germline values: CDR1 LNHDA, CDR2 SQIVND (reference sequence). The CDR3 has 12 amino acids. V lost 5 bases and J 5 bases, leaving 6 bases between the germline ends. The CDR3 DNA reads TGTGCCAGTAGTCCAGGGAATGAAAAACTGTTTTTT. This gives the protein CASSPGNEKLFF.

This clonotype appeared a few times. This chain connects TRBV2 to TRBJ1-6, with 8 bases fitting TRBD1. V trimming: 6 bases; J trimming: 7 bases; junction bases outside the gene matches: 8. In germline, CDR1 is SNHLY, CDR2 FYNNEI. The CDR3 sequence is 15 residues long. The CDR3 DNA is TGTGCCAGCAGCCGAGCCGGACAGGGAAATTCACCCCTCCACTTT. Its protein is CASSRAGQGNSPLHF.

The chain employs TRBV12-3 or TRBV12-4 and TRBJ1-2; D remains ambiguous. The V gene lost 3 bases and the J gene lost 2 bases, with 7 bases spanning the gap. CDR3 length: 13 amino acids. CDR3 nucleotides: TGTGCCAGCAGTTTTTTCCGAAACTATGGCTACACCTTC. It encodes CASSFFRNYGYTF.

The J gene is TRBJ1-1, the V gene TRBV30; perhaps TRBD1 as D (6 bases). Per germline, CDR1 GTSNPN and CDR2 SVGIG (reference sequence). CDR3 length: 12 amino acids. V was shortened by 3 bases and J by 5 bases, with 10 bases between the two germline ends. The CDR3 DNA is TGTGCCTGGAGGCAGGGGCGGACTGAAGCTTTCTTT. Its translation: CAWRQGRTEAFF.

J is TRBJ2-3 and V is TRBV4-1; 8 nucleotides agree with TRBD2. Germline V CDR1 and CDR2: MGHRA, YSYEKL. This CDR3 comprises 16 residues. V was pared by 0 bases and J by 3 bases, with 5 bases of the junction left unmatched. CDR3 bases: TGCGCCAGCAGCCAAGAAGGACCTAGCGGGACAGATACGCAGTATTTT. Protein sequence: CASSQEGPSGTDTQYF.

This clonotype came up a few times. V usage is TRBV28 and J usage is TRBJ2-7; D may be TRBD2 (5 bases). With 1 base removed from V and 0 bases from J, the gap between germline ends came to 10 bases. CDR3 length: 15 residues. Germline V gives CDR1 MDHEN, CDR2 SYDVKM. CDR3 sequence (DNA): TGTGCCAGCAGTTTATTGGGAGCTGACTCCTACGAGCAGTACTTC. Protein sequence: CASSLLGADSYEQYF.

This rearrangement joins TRBV6-5 to TRBJ1-6, with D possibly being TRBD1 (6 bases). Trimming took 8 bases from V and 6 from J, leaving 20 bases between them. The CDR3 has 16 residues. Germline CDR1 reads MNHEY; CDR2 reads SVGAGI. For the CDR3, the DNA is TGTGCCAGCGGCGACCCCCTCGGGGGCCTTAATTCACCCCTCCACTTT. As protein: CASGDPLGGLNSPLHF.

The chain combines TRBV5-4 with TRBJ2-7; D not resolved. V was pared by 4 bases and J by 5 bases, with 13 bases between. This CDR3 is 13 amino acids long. Germline CDR1 SGHNT, CDR2 YYREEE (reference sequence). CDR3 DNA sequence: TGTGCCAGCAGCCAGTACCCGGCGGACGAGCAGTACTTC. It encodes CASSQYPADEQYF.

This clonotype was counted many times. In DNA form, the CDR3 reads TGTGCCAGCAGTCGGAGCAATAGCAATCAGCCCCAGCATTTT. Translation: CASSRSNSNQPQHF. This chain uses TRBV6-6 with TRBJ1-5; no reliable D call. Germline V CDR1 and CDR2: MNHNY, SVGAGI (reference sequence). Between the trimmed V and J ends, which lost 5 bases and 0 bases, there was a span of 8 bases. The CDR3 contains 14 residues.

This clonotype appeared a few times. The chain links TRBV12-3 or TRBV12-4 to TRBJ1-5; D remains ambiguous. Trimming took 2 bases from V and 6 from J, leaving 11 bases between them. The CDR3 contains 14 residues. This chain's CDR3 is CASSLSPVTQPQHF. CDR3 sequence (DNA): TGTGCCAGCAGTTTATCCCCGGTGACTCAGCCCCAGCATTTT.